Listed below are T cell receptor beta chains from one sample, sequenced in a study of blood T cell repertoires in COVID-19. TCRdb's copy holds only in-frame clones and misses some; the assay was immunoSEQ multiplex PCR. The data contain around 200,000 clones, about 84% of them seen just once; the ten biggest clones take up 6.5% to 8.5%. Sequencing was carried out using peripheral blood. These receptors came from a human donor in a cohort sampled during active COVID-19. The CDR3 runs from the conserved cysteine through the conserved F or W. The D gene is left open where the match is weak. The size field is filled for only some rows; it gives once, few, many or a size class.

TGTGCCAGTTATCAGGGGGCGGATGGCTACACCTTC CASYQGADGYTF TRBV19 TRBD1 TRBJ1-2 -
TGTGCCAGCACCCGCACAGGGTTAGCTAACTATGGCTACACCTTC CASTRTGLANYGYTF TRBV27 - TRBJ1-2 -
TGTGCCAGCAACCCCTCGGGGGGTGGAACTGAAGCTTTCTTT CASNPSGGGTEAFF TRBV6-5 - TRBJ1-1 -
TGCAGCGGCGGGGGGGAGAGCGCTGAAGCTTTCTTT CSGGGESAEAFF TRBV29-1 - TRBJ1-1 -
TGTGCCAGTAGTCATACTCCGGGACAGGGTGATGAAAAACTGTTTTTT CASSHTPGQGDEKLFF TRBV19 TRBD1 TRBJ1-4 -
TGTGCCTGGCGACAGGGGGTTGAGACCCAGTACTTC CAWRQGVETQYF TRBV30 TRBD1 TRBJ2-5 -
TGCAGCGTTGAGGGTGGGGCCCGCACAGATACGCAGTATTTT CSVEGGARTDTQYF TRBV29-1 - TRBJ2-3 -
TGCAGTGCTAGTACTAGCGGGGGGTTCCCAGATACGCAGTATTTT CSASTSGGFPDTQYF TRBV20-1 TRBD2 TRBJ2-3 -
TGTGCCAGCAGTTACTCTGCTCTAAACACCGGGGAGCTGTTTTTT CASSYSALNTGELFF TRBV6-6 - TRBJ2-2 -
TGTGCCAGCAGCCCCCCGACGCGGGGGGGATCTGGGGCCAACGTCCTGACTTTC CASSPPTRGGSGANVLTF TRBV4-2 TRBD2 TRBJ2-6 -
TGTGCCAGCAGCCCTTCTGGGCTCTCTGGGGCCAACGTCCTGACTTTC CASSPSGLSGANVLTF TRBV7-9 - TRBJ2-6 -
TGTGCCAGCAGCGCCCGGGACAGGGACGAGCAGTACTTC CASSARDRDEQYF TRBV7-9 TRBD1 TRBJ2-7 once
TGCGCCAGCAGCGTCGACAGGGGGCAAAACACTGAAGCTTTCTTT CASSVDRGQNTEAFF TRBV5-1 TRBD1 TRBJ1-1 -
TGTGCCAGCAGTGAACCTGCGAGATCCGATACGCAGTATTTT CASSEPARSDTQYF TRBV2 - TRBJ2-3 -
TGTGCCAGCAGCCCAGACAGCCACCCTAACTATGGCTACACCTTC CASSPDSHPNYGYTF TRBV9 - TRBJ1-2 -
TGTGCCAGCAGAGACACAGCTTGGACAGGGGAAGGAACTGAAGCTTTCTTT CASRDTAWTGEGTEAFF TRBV2 TRBD1 TRBJ1-1 -
TGTGCCAGCAGCCCGACGGATCCTTCCGGGACAGTAAAAGTTTACGAGCAGTACTTC CASSPTDPSGTVKVYEQYF TRBV7-2 TRBD1 TRBJ2-7 -
TGTGCCAGCAGCCCCGGGACAGGGGACTATCAGCCCCAGCATTTT CASSPGTGDYQPQHF TRBV5-6 TRBD1 TRBJ1-5 -
TGTGCCAGCAGCTTTCTTAGGGGCGAAAGGGGTAGCACAGATACGCAGTATTTT CASSFLRGERGSTDTQYF TRBV7-6 - TRBJ2-3 -
TGTGCCAGTACCCCAGGCTTTCGGCGGGAGGTTAAAAACAATGAGCAGTTCTTC CASTPGFRREVKNNEQFF TRBV19 TRBD2 TRBJ2-1 -
TGTGCCAGCAGCTTAGCCCAGGTAGATTCACCCCTCCACTTT CASSLAQVDSPLHF TRBV11-2 - TRBJ1-6 once
TGCGCCAGCAGAAACGACATGCTCTACGAGCAGTACTTC CASRNDMLYEQYF TRBV5-1 - TRBJ2-7 -
TGTGCCAGCAGCCCTTTAGGCGGGTCCTACAATGAGCAGTTCTTC CASSPLGGSYNEQFF TRBV7-3 - TRBJ2-1 -
TGCGCCAGCACCACGAGACAGGGGTCGGGCACCGGGGAGCTGTTTTTT CASTTRQGSGTGELFF TRBV5-1 TRBD1 TRBJ2-2 once
TGTGCCAGCTCACCGGGCCTACACACAGATACGCAGTATTTT CASSPGLHTDTQYF TRBV18 - TRBJ2-3 -